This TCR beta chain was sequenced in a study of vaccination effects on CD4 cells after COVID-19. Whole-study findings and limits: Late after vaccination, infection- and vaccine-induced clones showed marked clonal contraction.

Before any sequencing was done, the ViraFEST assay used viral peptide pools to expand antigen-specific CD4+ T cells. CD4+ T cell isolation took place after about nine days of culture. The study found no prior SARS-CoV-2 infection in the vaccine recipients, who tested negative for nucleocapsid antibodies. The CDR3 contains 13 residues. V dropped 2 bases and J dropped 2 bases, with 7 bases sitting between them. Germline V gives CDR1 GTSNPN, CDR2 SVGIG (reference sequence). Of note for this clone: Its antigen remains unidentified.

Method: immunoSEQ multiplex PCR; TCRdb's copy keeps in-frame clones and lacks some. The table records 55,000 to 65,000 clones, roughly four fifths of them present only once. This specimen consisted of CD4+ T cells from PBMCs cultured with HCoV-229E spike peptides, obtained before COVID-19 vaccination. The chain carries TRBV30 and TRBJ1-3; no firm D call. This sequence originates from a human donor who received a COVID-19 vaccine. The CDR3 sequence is CAWSPGPGNTIYF. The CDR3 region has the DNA TGTGCCTGGAGTCCGGGCCCTGGAAACACCATATATTTT.